The present T cell receptor beta chain was sequenced within a study of shared clonotypes between healthy human individuals. The overall study: CD4 naive and CD4 memory each took three plates per donor, while CD8 naive took two and CD8 memory one. Study-level findings and limits: When naive CD4 clonotypes were compared across several donors, 4% to 6.5% were shared. Sampling used blood alone; tissue repertoires probably differ.

In regard to this clone: Its antigen remains unknown. Other DNA sequences of this sample code for an identical CDR3.

Here immunoSEQ multiplex PCR was the method, and the copy in TCRdb shows in-frame clones only, minus some. The table shows a few hundred thousand clones, with roughly 91% occurring only once. CD45RO+ cells and CCR7-negative CD45RA+ TemRA cells were combined as CD8 memory. From germline, CDR1 is MNHEY and CDR2 SVGAGI. V gave up 0 bases and J gave up 2 bases, with 8 bases separating them. The CDR3 contains 14 residues. This sequence joins TRBV6-5 and TRBJ2-7; perhaps TRBD1 as D (5 bases). Sequencing was performed on memory CD8+ T cells sorted from blood. As to subset: CD45RO+ cells pooled with CCR7-negative TemRA cells. This TCR derives from a man aged 18-30 years in good health. Here the CDR3 DNA reads TGTGCCAGCAGTTACTCAACAGGAGCCTACGAGCAGTACTTC. Protein: CASSYSTGAYEQYF.